The 29 T cell receptor beta chains in this list originate from one sample, sequenced in a study of memory CD4+ T cells and cytomegalovirus serostatus. Single viable CD3+CD4+CD8-CD45RO+ cells were sorted as the memory CD4+ T cells. Method: immunoSEQ multiplex PCR; TCRdb's copy keeps in-frame clones and lacks some. The data contain 50,000 to 65,000 clones, around 77% of them singletons. Sample: memory CD4+ T cells from blood. These receptors all come from an adult in good health and CMV-seronegative.

This clone was detected only once. The rearrangement links TRBV19 to TRBJ1-5; weak D call: TRBD1 (6 bases). This CDR3 has 14 amino acids. Germline loops: CDR1 LNHDA, CDR2 SQIVND (reference sequence). V lost 3 bases and J 4 bases, leaving 10 bases between the germline ends. CDR3 protein: CASSMTQGNQPQHF. CDR3 DNA: TGTGCCAGTAGTATGACACAGGGAAATCAGCCCCAGCATTTT.

There are a few counts of this clone. This rearrangement joins TRBV19 to TRBJ1-6; D is uncertain. The CDR3 is made up of 13 amino acids. V was cut by 9 bases and J by 10 bases, with 16 bases left in between. Looked up from germline, CDR1 is LNHDA and CDR2 is SQIVND (reference sequence). The CDR3 sequence: CASKFDTGSPLHF. CDR3 in DNA: TGTGCCAGCAAGTTCGACACGGGATCACCCCTCCACTTT. Filled out from reference TRBV19 and TRBJ1-6, the complete variable domain reads DGGITQSPKYLFRKEGQNVTLSCEQNLNHDAMYWYRQDPGQGLRLIYYSQIVNDFQKGDIAEGYSVSREKKESFPLTVTSAQKNPTAFYLCASKFDTGSPLHFGNGTRLTVT.

J is TRBJ2-5 and V is TRBV5-4; TRBD2 matches 11 bases. CDR3 length: 16 residues. Germline lookup yields CDR1 SGHNT and CDR2 YYREEE (reference sequence). The J segment lost 1 base and the V segment lost 0 bases, leaving 2 bases of the junction unmatched. CDR3 in amino acids: CASSLGTSGSQETQYF. The CDR3 DNA sequence: TGTGCCAGCAGCTTGGGGACTAGCGGGTCCCAAGAGACCCAGTACTTC.

CDR3: CASSQETGLGATDTQYF. The CDR3 DNA follows: TGTGCCAGCAGCCAAGAAACGGGTCTAGGAGCAACCGATACGCAGTATTTT. The chain carries TRBV4-2 and TRBJ2-3; D remains unclear. CDR1 and CDR2 from the germline V gene are LGHNA and YNFKEQ. The CDR3 contains 17 residues. Trimming took 0 bases from V and 6 from J, leaving 19 bases between them.

CDR3 bases: TGTGCCAGCAGCCGGACAGGCGAGCAGTACTTC. The encoded protein is CASSRTGEQYF. V usage is TRBV5-6 and J usage is TRBJ2-7, with TRBD1 matching 7 bases. With V trimmed by 4 bases and J by 6 bases, 1 base remained unmatched. CDR1 is SGHDT and CDR2 is YYEEEE in the germline V gene. This CDR3 contains 11 residues.

The chain employs TRBV7-2 and TRBJ2-2, with D unclear. Germline CDR1 and CDR2: SGHTA and FQGNSA. Trimming pared 2 bases from V and 0 bases from J, leaving 7 bases between. The CDR3 extends over 15 amino acids. CDR3 protein: CASSLFRANTGELFF. The CDR3, as DNA: TGTGCCAGCAGCTTATTCCGGGCGAACACCGGGGAGCTGTTTTTT.

This chain uses TRBV4-3 with TRBJ2-7; D call uncertain. The germline V and J ends were trimmed by 0 bases and 6 bases, with 12 bases remaining between them. Germline loops: CDR1 LGHNA, CDR2 YSLEER. This CDR3 comprises 14 residues. The CDR3 reads CASSQDPRVGEQYF. DNA of the CDR3: TGCGCCAGCAGCCAAGATCCAAGGGTTGGCGAGCAGTACTTC.

The rearrangement joins TRBV11-2 to TRBJ1-1, with D perhaps TRBD1 (5 bases). This CDR3 spans 14 amino acids. The V and J ends lost 2 bases and 8 bases respectively, with 15 bases between them. Germline V gene sequence: CDR1 SGHAT, CDR2 FQNNGV. For the CDR3, the DNA is TGTGCCAGCAGCTTAAGAGTGACCCAGGGAGAAGCTTTCTTT. The encoded protein is CASSLRVTQGEAFF.

This clone appeared a few times. The CDR3 DNA is TGCGCCAGCAGCTTGGATGGGACAGGGGTCACTGAAGCTTTCTTT. Protein sequence: CASSLDGTGVTEAFF. The chain uses TRBV5-1 and TRBJ1-1, with TRBD1 matching over 10 bases. V was clipped by 0 bases and J by 4 bases; unmatched bases: 3. The germline CDR1 and CDR2 sequences are SGHRS and YFSETQ. This CDR3 has 15 residues.

This clone was seen only a few times. CDR3 sequence (DNA): TGTGCCAGCAGTGTTGGTCAAGGAGAGACCCAGTACTTC. Its translation is CASSVGQGETQYF. V and J are TRBV2 and TRBJ2-5; D gene uncertain. This CDR3 spans 13 amino acids. Deletions cut 4 bases from V and 4 bases from J, with 10 bases between. Germline assignment: CDR1 SNHLY and CDR2 FYNNEI.

The genes are TRBV9 and TRBJ1-4, with TRBD1 identical over 7 bases. This CDR3 contains 15 residues. V dropped 3 bases and J dropped 3; count of bases not matched to a gene: 5. Germline lookup yields CDR1 SGDLS and CDR2 YYNGEE. Written as DNA, the CDR3 is TGTGCCAGCAGCGAGGGGACAGCTCCTAATGAAAAACTGTTTTTT. Translation: CASSEGTAPNEKLFF.

The chain links TRBV5-1 to TRBJ1-1, with 9 bases identical to TRBD1. V lost 4 bases to trimming and J lost 4 bases; unmatched junction nucleotides: 14. This CDR3 contains 17 residues. The germline V gene encodes CDR1 SGHRS and CDR2 YFSETQ. The CDR3 nucleotides are TGCGCCAGCAGCGCCGGACAGGGGACAACTAGGGGCACTGAAGCTTTCTTT. Its protein is CASSAGQGTTRGTEAFF.

The rearrangement links TRBV15 to TRBJ2-7, with D tentatively TRBD2 (5 bases). This CDR3 comprises 16 residues. Germline V gives CDR1 LNHNV, CDR2 YYDKDF (reference sequence). Trimming cost V 3 bases and J 4 bases, with 19 bases left between them. The CDR3 nucleotides are TGTGCCACCAGCAGGAGGATATCAGGTAGCGCATACGAGCAGTACTTC. This encodes CATSRRISGSAYEQYF.

The chain links TRBV5-6 to TRBJ1-2; D call uncertain. Germline CDR1 reads SGHDT; CDR2 reads YYEEEE. The CDR3 is 15 amino acids. V dropped 7 bases and J dropped 0 bases, with 16 bases sitting between them. The CDR3 coding sequence is TGTGCCAGCGGGAGGCAGTCCACAGCTAACTATGGCTACACCTTC. This gives the protein CASGRQSTANYGYTF.

V is TRBV7-2 and J is TRBJ2-7, with D perhaps assigned TRBD1 or TRBD2 (5 bases each). The CDR3 consists of 11 residues. Looked up from germline, CDR1 is SGHTA and CDR2 is FQGNSA. V gave up 4 bases and J gave up 6 bases, with 7 bases separating them. CDR3 coding DNA: TGTGCCAGCAGCTGGGGGTTCGAGCAGTACTTC. Encoded protein: CASSWGFEQYF.

This sequence joins TRBV5-6 and TRBJ2-3; D is tentatively TRBD1 or TRBD2 (5 bases each). The CDR3 is made up of 16 amino acids. Trimming pared 0 bases from V and 4 bases from J, leaving 15 bases between. Germline assignment: CDR1 SGHDT and CDR2 YYEEEE. The CDR3 region has the DNA TGTGCCAGCAGCTTGGCATGGCGCCGAGGGGCAGATACGCAGTATTTT. Translated, it gives CASSLAWRRGADTQYF.

This clone was picked up one time. The rearrangement links TRBV5-6 to TRBJ1-3; D remains ambiguous. From germline, CDR1 is SGHDT and CDR2 YYEEEE. V was shortened by 4 bases and J by 0 bases, with 8 bases between the two germline ends. The CDR3 totals 14 residues. CDR3 in amino acids: CASSRPISGNTIYF. CDR3 DNA: TGTGCCAGCAGCCGCCCCATCTCTGGAAACACCATATATTTT.

The sample holds a few counts of this clone. The chain carries TRBV6-4 and TRBJ2-1; D unclear. The CDR3 covers 15 residues. Trimming took 0 bases from V and 11 from J, leaving 17 bases between them. CDR1 MRHNA and CDR2 SNTAGT come from the germline V gene. The DNA of the CDR3 is TGTGCCAGCAGTGACTCGATTGGCCCGGCCGTACAGCAGTTCTTC. Encoded protein: CASSDSIGPAVQQFF.

The genes are TRBV29-1 and TRBJ2-7; D possibly corresponds to TRBD1 (6 bases). Germline assignment: CDR1 SQVTM and CDR2 ANQGSEA. The length of the CDR3 is 17 residues. V lost 6 bases to trimming and J lost 0 bases, with 24 bases between them. CDR3 loop: CSVGTLHFTSSSYEQYF. In nucleotides, the CDR3 is TGCAGCGTGGGGACACTCCACTTTACATCCAGCTCCTACGAGCAGTACTTC.

DNA for the CDR3: TGTGCCAGTAGGCGGGCCGGGCGAAACACCGGGGAGCTGTTTTTT. This encodes CASRRAGRNTGELFF. This sequence joins TRBV19 and TRBJ2-2, with D perhaps TRBD2 (5 bases). CDR1 is LNHDA and CDR2 is SQIVND in the germline V gene (reference sequence). This CDR3 spans 15 amino acids. V was clipped by 6 bases and J by 2 bases, with 13 bases between them.

The J gene is TRBJ2-2, the V gene TRBV2, with D unclear. Per the germline V gene, CDR1 is SNHLY and CDR2 is FYNNEI. The CDR3 totals 16 residues. V was shortened by 4 bases and J by 5 bases, with 17 bases between the two germline ends. The CDR3 loop is CASSAEDSILTGELFF. The CDR3 DNA reads TGTGCCAGCAGTGCGGAAGACTCCATCCTAACCGGGGAGCTGTTTTTT.

V is TRBV28 and J is TRBJ1-1; the D gene is possibly TRBD1 (6 bases). The germline CDR1 and CDR2 sequences are MDHEN and SYDVKM. CDR3 length: 14 residues. V shed 7 bases and J shed 5 bases, with 17 bases lying between them. This CDR3 reads CASIWGGRLTEAFF. As DNA, the CDR3 is TGTGCCAGCATCTGGGGGGGGCGCCTAACTGAAGCTTTCTTT.

The CDR3 is CASSQDPGHSYEQYF. DNA for the CDR3: TGTGCCAGCAGCCAAGATCCAGGGCATTCCTACGAGCAGTACTTC. This chain joins TRBV14 and TRBJ2-7; possible D gene TRBD1, 5 bases. Per germline, CDR1 SGHDN and CDR2 FVKESK. The CDR3 sequence is 15 residues long. V lost 0 bases and J lost 1, with 10 bases in between.

The chain couples TRBV6-5 to TRBJ2-7; a possible D gene is TRBD1 (6 bases). V lost 0 bases and J lost 3, with 9 bases in between. CDR1 and CDR2 (germline): MNHEY, SVGAGI. This CDR3 is built from 14 residues. The CDR3 loop is CASSYSGTNYEQYF. In DNA, the CDR3 is TGTGCCAGCAGTTACTCGGGGACAAACTACGAGCAGTACTTC.

DNA for the CDR3: TGTGCCAGCTCCCTCTCTAGCACAGATACGCAGTATTTT. Amino acids: CASSLSSTDTQYF. J is TRBJ2-3 and V is TRBV18; D unclear. Germline CDR1 is KGHSH and CDR2 is LQKENI. V was trimmed by 6 bases and J by 0 bases, leaving 7 bases between them. The CDR3 is 13 residues long. Together with reference TRBV18 and TRBJ2-3, the CDR3 gives the full variable domain: NAGVMQNPRHLVRRRGQEARLRCSPMKGHSHVYWYRQLPEEGLKFMVYLQKENIIDESGMPKERFSAEFPKEGPSILRIQQVVRGDSAAYFCASSLSSTDTQYFGPGTRLTVL.

This chain links TRBV4-3 with TRBJ2-5; 11 bases agree with TRBD2. Unmatched junction bases numbered 16, after V lost 0 bases and J lost 4 bases. The CDR3 has 20 amino acids. Germline lookup yields CDR1 LGHNA and CDR2 YSLEER. The CDR3 is CASSQDKLAGGPSGRETQYF. DNA of the CDR3: TGCGCCAGCAGCCAAGATAAGTTAGCGGGAGGGCCCTCGGGTCGAGAGACCCAGTACTTC.

The CDR3 is CASSPPRRSWEYGYTF. CDR3 sequence (DNA): TGTGCCAGCTCACCACCTCGAAGATCATGGGAATATGGCTACACCTTC. The chain recombines TRBV18 with TRBJ1-2; D gene uncertain. Trimming stripped 0 bases from V and 5 bases from J, with 16 bases between. This CDR3 spans 16 amino acids. Per germline, CDR1 KGHSH and CDR2 LQKENI.

The V call is TRBV28, the J call TRBJ2-6; D not resolved. The V end lost 6 bases, the J end lost 0 bases, and 6 bases lay between the germline ends. The germline V gene has CDR1 MDHEN and CDR2 SYDVKM. This CDR3 has 14 residues. CDR3 nucleotide sequence: TGTGCCAGCAGGGAGACCTCTGGGGCCAACGTCCTGACTTTC. It is translated as CASRETSGANVLTF.

This sequence joins TRBV18 and TRBJ1-1; D is ambiguous. The CDR3 length is 16 residues. Germline CDR1 reads KGHSH; CDR2 reads LQKENI. The V and J ends lost 3 bases and 1 base respectively, with 15 bases between them. This chain's CDR3 is CASSPMSNWGNTEAFF. CDR3 in DNA: TGTGCCAGCTCACCTATGTCCAACTGGGGGAACACTGAAGCTTTCTTT.